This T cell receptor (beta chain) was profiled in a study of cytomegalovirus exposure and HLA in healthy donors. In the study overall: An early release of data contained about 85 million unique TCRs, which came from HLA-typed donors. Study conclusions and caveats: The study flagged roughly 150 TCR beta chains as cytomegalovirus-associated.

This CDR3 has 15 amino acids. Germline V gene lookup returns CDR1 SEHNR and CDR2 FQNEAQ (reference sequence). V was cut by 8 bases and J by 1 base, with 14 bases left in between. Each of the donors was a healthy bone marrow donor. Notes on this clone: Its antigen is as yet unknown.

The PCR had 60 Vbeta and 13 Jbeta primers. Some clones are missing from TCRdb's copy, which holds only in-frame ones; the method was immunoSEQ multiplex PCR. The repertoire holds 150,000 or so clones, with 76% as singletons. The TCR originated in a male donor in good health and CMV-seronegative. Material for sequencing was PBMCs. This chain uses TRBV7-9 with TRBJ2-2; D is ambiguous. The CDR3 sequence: CASEKPKWNTGELFF. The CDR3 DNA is TGTGCCAGCGAGAAGCCTAAGTGGAACACCGGGGAGCTGTTTTTT.